Sequencing of this TCR beta chain was carried out in a study of CD8 T cells in Susac syndrome. Overall study findings and caveats: The authors acknowledged that their TCR sequencing and HLA analysis involved a relatively small number of individuals.

As for this clonotype: The antigen is unknown.

CDR1 is SGHDN, CDR2 FVKESK, per germline. Trimming removed 4 bases from V and 0 bases from J, with 13 bases in between. This CDR3 has 15 amino acids. The study sequenced TCR beta in blood CD8+ and CD4+ T cells. Negative magnetic isolation gave CD8+ and CD4+ cells; FACS enriched CD8+ TEMRA. Roughly 0.45 to 1 ug RNA was reverse transcribed with random hexamers. The method of amplification for TCR beta CDR3 was immunoSEQ multiplex PCR, covering 54 Vbeta and 13 Jbeta. TCRdb re-called the immunoSEQ multiplex PCR reads through MiXCR, storing one row per CDR3 protein. The sample contains approximately 70,000 distinct CDR3 sequences, approximately 93% of which appear only once.

The chain has TRBV14 and TRBJ2-7, with D tentatively TRBD1 or TRBD2 (5 bases each). The specimen was CD8+ T cells from PBMCs. The clonotype originates from a human donor with multiple sclerosis. The CDR3 here is CASSLGWGTSYEQYF. The CDR3 coding sequence is TGTGCCAGCAGCCTAGGCTGGGGGACCTCCTACGAGCAGTACTTC.